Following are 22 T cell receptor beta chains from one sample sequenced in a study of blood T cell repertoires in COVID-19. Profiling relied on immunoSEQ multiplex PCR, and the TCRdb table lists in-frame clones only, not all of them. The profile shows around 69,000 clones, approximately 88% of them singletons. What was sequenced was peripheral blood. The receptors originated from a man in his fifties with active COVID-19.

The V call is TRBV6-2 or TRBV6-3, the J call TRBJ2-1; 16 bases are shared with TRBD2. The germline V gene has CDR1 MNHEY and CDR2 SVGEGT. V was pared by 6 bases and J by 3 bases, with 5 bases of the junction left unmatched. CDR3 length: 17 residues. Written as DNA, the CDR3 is TGTGCCAGCAGCGGGACTAGCGGGAGGGCCAGCTACAATGAGCAGTTCTTC. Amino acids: CASSGTSGRASYNEQFF.

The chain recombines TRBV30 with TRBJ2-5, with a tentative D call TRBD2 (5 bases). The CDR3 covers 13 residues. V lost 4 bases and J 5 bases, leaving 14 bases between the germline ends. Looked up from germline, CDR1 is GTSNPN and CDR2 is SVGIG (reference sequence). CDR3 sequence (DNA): TGTGCCTGGAATACTAGAGTACGGGAGACCCAGTACTTC. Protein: CAWNTRVRETQYF.

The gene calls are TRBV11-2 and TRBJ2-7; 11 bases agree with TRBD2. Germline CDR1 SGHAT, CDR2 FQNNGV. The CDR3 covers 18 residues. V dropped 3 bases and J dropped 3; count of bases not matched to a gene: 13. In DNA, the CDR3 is TGTGCCAGCAGCTTCCTCCCCCCGGCTAGCGGGGGGATCTACGAGCAGTACTTC. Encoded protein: CASSFLPPASGGIYEQYF.

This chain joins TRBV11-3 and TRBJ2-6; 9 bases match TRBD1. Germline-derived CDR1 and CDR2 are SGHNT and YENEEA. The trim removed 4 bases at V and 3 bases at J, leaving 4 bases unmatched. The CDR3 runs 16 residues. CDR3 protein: CASSSGTGYGANVLTF. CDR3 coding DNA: TGTGCCAGCAGCTCCGGGACAGGGTATGGGGCCAACGTCCTGACTTTC.

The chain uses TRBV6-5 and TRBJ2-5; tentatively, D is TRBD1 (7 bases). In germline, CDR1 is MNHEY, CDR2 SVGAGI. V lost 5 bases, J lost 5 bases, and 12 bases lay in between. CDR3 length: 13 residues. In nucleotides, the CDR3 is TGTGCCAGCAGTCTCCCAGGGGGGGAGACCCAGTACTTC. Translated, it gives CASSLPGGETQYF.

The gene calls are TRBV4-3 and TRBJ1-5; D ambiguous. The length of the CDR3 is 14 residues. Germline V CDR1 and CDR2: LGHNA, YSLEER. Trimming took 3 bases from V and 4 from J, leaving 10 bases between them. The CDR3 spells CASSQGSGNQPQHF. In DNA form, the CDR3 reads TGCGCCAGCAGCCAGGGAAGCGGAAATCAGCCCCAGCATTTT.

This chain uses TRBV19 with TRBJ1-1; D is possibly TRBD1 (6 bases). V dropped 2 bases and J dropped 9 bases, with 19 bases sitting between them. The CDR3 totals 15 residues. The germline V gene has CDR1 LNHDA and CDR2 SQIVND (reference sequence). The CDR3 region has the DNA TGTGCCAGTAGTATATATCACCGGGGGGCCCCCCAAGCTTTCTTT. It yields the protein CASSIYHRGAPQAFF.

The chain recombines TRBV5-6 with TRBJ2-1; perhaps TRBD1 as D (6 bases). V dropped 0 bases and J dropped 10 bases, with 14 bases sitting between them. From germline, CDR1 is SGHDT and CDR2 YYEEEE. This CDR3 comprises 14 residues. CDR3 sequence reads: CASSLGAGALEQFF. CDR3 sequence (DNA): TGTGCCAGCAGCTTGGGAGCAGGGGCGTTGGAGCAGTTCTTC.

The CDR3 region is CASSYSQGQETQYF. In nucleotides, the CDR3 is TGTGCCAGCAGTTACTCACAGGGGCAAGAGACCCAGTACTTC. The chain recombines TRBV6-6 with TRBJ2-5; 7 nucleotides match TRBD1. The CDR3 contains 14 residues. In germline, CDR1 is MNHNY, CDR2 SVGAGI (reference sequence). V was clipped by 0 bases and J by 2 bases; unmatched bases: 0.

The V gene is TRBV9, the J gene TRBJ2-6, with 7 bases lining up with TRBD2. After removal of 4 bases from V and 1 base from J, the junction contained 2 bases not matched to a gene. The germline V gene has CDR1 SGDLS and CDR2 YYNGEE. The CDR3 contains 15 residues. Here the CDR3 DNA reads TGTGCCAGCAGCTCTAGCGGTTCTGGGGCCAACGTCCTGACTTTC. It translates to CASSSSGSGANVLTF.

Written as DNA, the CDR3 is TGTGCCAGCAGCTCAGCCCTTTTTTACGAGCAGTACTTC. Encoded protein: CASSSALFYEQYF. The chain links TRBV7-2 to TRBJ2-7; D is uncertain. V was pared by 4 bases and J by 4 bases, with 11 bases between. CDR1 and CDR2 from the germline V gene are SGHTA and FQGNSA. There are 13 residues in the CDR3.

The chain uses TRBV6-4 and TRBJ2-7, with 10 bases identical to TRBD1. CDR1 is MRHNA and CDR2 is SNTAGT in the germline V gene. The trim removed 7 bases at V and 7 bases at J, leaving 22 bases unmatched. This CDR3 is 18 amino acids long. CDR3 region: CASTQSRTGGPPVWEQYF. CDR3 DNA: TGTGCCAGCACCCAATCCCGGACAGGGGGTCCCCCGGTATGGGAGCAGTACTTC.

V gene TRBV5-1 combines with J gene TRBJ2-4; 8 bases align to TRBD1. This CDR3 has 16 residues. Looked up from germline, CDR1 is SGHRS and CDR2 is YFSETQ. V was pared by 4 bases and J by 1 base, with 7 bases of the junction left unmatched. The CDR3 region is CASSPGQGRAKNIQYF. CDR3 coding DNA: TGCGCCAGCAGCCCCGGACAGGGTAGGGCCAAAAACATTCAGTACTTC.

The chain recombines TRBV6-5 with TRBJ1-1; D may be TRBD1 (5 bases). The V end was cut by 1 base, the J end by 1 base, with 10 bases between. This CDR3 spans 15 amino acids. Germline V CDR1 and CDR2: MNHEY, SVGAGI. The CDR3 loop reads CASSYWGVRNTEAFF. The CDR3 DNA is TGTGCCAGCAGTTACTGGGGGGTTCGGAACACTGAAGCTTTCTTT.

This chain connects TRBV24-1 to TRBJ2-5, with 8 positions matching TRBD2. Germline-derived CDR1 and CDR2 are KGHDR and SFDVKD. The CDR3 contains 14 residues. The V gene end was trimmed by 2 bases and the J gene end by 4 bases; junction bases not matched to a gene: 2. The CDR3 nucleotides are TGTGCCACCAGTGATTCCCTAGCGGGAGAGACCCAGTACTTC. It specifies CATSDSLAGETQYF.

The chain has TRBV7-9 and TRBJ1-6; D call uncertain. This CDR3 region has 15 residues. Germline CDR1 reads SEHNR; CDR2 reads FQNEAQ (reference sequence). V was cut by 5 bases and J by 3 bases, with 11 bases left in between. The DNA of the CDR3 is TGTGCCAGCAGCCCAATGGGAGTCTATAATTCACCCCTCCACTTT. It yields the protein CASSPMGVYNSPLHF. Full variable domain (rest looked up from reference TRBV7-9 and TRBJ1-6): DTGVSQNPRHKITKRGQNVTFRCDPISEHNRLYWYRQTLGQGPEFLTYFQNEAQLEKSRLLSDRFSAERPKGSFSTLEIQRTEQGDSAMYLCASSPMGVYNSPLHFGNGTRLTVT.

The CDR3, as DNA: TGCGCCAGCAGTGAGTCGAACCCTCGGGGTGAGCAGTTCTTC. Encoded protein: CASSESNPRGEQFF. The chain carries TRBV10-1 and TRBJ2-1, with D maybe TRBD2 (5 bases). The V end lost 0 bases, the J end lost 9 bases, and 12 bases lay between the germline ends. This CDR3 is built from 14 residues. CDR1 is WNHNN, CDR2 SYGVQD, per germline (reference sequence).

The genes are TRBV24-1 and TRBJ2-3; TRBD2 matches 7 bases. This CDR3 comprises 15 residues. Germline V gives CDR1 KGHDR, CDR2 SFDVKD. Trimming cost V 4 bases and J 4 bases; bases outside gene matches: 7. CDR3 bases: TGTGCCACCAGTGACACGGGGGAGGGTGCAGATACGCAGTATTTT. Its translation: CATSDTGEGADTQYF.

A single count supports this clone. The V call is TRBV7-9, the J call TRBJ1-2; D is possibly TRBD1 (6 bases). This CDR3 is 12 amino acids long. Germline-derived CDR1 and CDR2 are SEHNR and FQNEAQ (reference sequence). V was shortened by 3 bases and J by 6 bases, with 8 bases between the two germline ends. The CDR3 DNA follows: TGTGCCAGCAGCTTGGCAGGGGATGGCTACACCTTC. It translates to CASSLAGDGYTF. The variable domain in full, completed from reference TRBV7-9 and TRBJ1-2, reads DTGVSQNPRHKITKRGQNVTFRCDPISEHNRLYWYRQTLGQGPEFLTYFQNEAQLEKSRLLSDRFSAERPKGSFSTLEIQRTEQGDSAMYLCASSLAGDGYTFGSGTRLTVV.

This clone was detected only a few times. In nucleotides, the CDR3 is TGTGCCAGCAGCCCGCCGGACATTGGAAACACCATATATTTT. This sequence encodes CASSPPDIGNTIYF. V usage is TRBV3-1 (or the pseudogene TRBV3-2) and J usage is TRBJ1-3; maybe TRBD1 (5 bases). The germline CDR1 and CDR2 sequences are LGHDT and YNNKEL (reference sequence). This CDR3 contains 14 residues. The V and J ends lost 4 bases and 3 bases respectively, with 10 bases between them.

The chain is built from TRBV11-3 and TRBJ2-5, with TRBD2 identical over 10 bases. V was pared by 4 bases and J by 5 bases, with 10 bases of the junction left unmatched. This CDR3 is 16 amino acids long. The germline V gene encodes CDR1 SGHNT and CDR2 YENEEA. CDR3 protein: CASSSSASGRSETQYF. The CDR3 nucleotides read TGTGCCAGCAGCTCCTCGGCTAGCGGGAGATCGGAGACCCAGTACTTC.

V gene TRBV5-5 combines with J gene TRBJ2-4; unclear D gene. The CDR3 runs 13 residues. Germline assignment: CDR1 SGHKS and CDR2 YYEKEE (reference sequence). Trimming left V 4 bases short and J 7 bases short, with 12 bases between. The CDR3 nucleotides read TGTGCCAGCAGCGCCGTAAGTGAGAACATTCAGTACTTC. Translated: CASSAVSENIQYF.